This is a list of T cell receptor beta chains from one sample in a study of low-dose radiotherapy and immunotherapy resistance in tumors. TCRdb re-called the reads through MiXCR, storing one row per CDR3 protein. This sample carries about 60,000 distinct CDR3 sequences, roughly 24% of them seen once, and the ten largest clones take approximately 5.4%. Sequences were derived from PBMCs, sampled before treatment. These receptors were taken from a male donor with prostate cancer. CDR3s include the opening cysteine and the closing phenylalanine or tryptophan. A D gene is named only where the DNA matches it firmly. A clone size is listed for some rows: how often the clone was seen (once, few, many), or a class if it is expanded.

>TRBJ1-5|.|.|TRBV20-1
CSAQEIQGLGQPQHF
TGCAGTGCTCAAGAAATCCAGGGGTTGGGACAGCCCCAGCATTTT
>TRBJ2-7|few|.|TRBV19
CASSRSGSDQQYF
TGTGCCAGTAGTAGGTCGGGATCTGACCAGCAGTACTTC
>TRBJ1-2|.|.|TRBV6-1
CASGTWVLYGYTF
TGTGCCAGCGGAACCTGGGTCTTGTATGGCTACACCTTC
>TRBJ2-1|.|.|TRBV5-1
CASSLVTGSYNEQFF
TGCGCCAGCAGCTTGGTCACAGGCTCCTACAATGAGCAGTTCTTC
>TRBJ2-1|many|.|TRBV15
CATSVWGLEQFF
TGTGCCACCAGCGTCTGGGGACTCGAGCAGTTCTTC
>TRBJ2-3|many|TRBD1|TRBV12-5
CASGEPGTGTDTQYF
TGTGCTAGTGGCGAACCCGGGACAGGCACAGATACGCAGTATTTT
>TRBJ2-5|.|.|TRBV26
CASSRQDLQETQYF
TGTGCCAGCAGCCGGCAGGACTTGCAAGAGACCCAGTACTTC
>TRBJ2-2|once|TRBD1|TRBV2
CASGGQGINLAGELFF
TGTGCCAGCGGCGGACAGGGGATTAATCTGGCCGGGGAGCTGTTTTTT
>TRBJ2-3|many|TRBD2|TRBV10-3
CAISGTSGTPSTDTQYF
TGTGCCATCAGTGGGACTAGCGGGACCCCTAGCACAGATACGCAGTATTTT
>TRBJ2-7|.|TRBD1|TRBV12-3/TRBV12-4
CASSAPGQGLYEQYF
TGTGCCAGCAGTGCACCGGGACAGGGTCTCTACGAGCAGTACTTC
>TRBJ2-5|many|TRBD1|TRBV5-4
CASSRDRVETQYF
TGTGCCAGCAGCCGAGACAGGGTAGAGACCCAGTACTTC
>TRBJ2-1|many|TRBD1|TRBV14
CASSLSGTGRQGTYNEQFF
TGTGCCAGCAGCCTAAGTGGGACAGGGAGGCAAGGGACCTACAATGAGCAGTTCTTC
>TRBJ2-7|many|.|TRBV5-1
CASAGTSVYEQYF
TGCGCCAGCGCCGGGACTTCGGTTTACGAGCAGTACTTC